Listed here are 12 T cell receptor beta chains from one sample, sequenced in a study of blood T cell repertoires in COVID-19. Sequencing used immunoSEQ multiplex PCR; TCRdb keeps in-frame clones, though not all of them. Of some 150,000 clones listed, around 80% were seen once; the top ten hold 0.45% to 0.6%. Sequencing was performed on peripheral blood. All receptors come from a man in his fifties or sixties with acute or convalescent COVID-19.

This clone has just a few counts. The gene calls are TRBV5-4 and TRBJ1-4, with a possible D match to TRBD1 (6 bases). The CDR3 is 13 residues long. Germline V CDR1 and CDR2: SGHNT, YYREEE (reference sequence). Trimming shortened V by 2 bases and J by 8 bases, and 10 bases separated the two germline ends. The CDR3 bases are TGTGCCAGCAGCTTACAGGGCACGGAAAAACTGTTTTTT. The encoded protein is CASSLQGTEKLFF.

This sequence joins TRBV24-1 and TRBJ2-6, with D possibly matching TRBD2 (5 bases). From germline, CDR1 is KGHDR and CDR2 SFDVKD. The germline V and J ends were trimmed by 2 bases and 0 bases, with 10 bases remaining between them. The CDR3 sequence is 17 residues long. For the CDR3, the DNA is TGTGCCACCAGTGATTCGGACTTATTCTCTGGGGCCAACGTCCTGACTTTC. Translated: CATSDSDLFSGANVLTF.

The chain recombines TRBV6-5 with TRBJ2-5, with a possible D match to TRBD1 (6 bases). Germline assignment: CDR1 MNHEY and CDR2 SVGAGI. The CDR3 sequence is 13 residues long. With 5 bases removed from V and 5 bases from J, the gap between germline ends came to 12 bases. The CDR3 loop reads CASSIQGRETQYF. DNA of the CDR3: TGTGCCAGCAGTATACAGGGAAGGGAGACCCAGTACTTC.

Only a few counts were recorded for this clone. This chain links TRBV28 with TRBJ1-6, with no clear D. V lost 6 bases, J lost 9 bases, and 12 bases lay in between. Looked up from germline, CDR1 is MDHEN and CDR2 is SYDVKM. This CDR3 region has 13 residues. The CDR3 loop reads CASSPDLASPLHF. The CDR3 bases are TGTGCCAGCAGCCCCGACCTAGCTTCACCCCTCCACTTT.

The V and J genes are TRBV6-6 and TRBJ2-1, with TRBD2 matching over 11 bases. The CDR3 contains 17 residues. Looked up from germline, CDR1 is MNHNY and CDR2 is SVGAGI (reference sequence). With V trimmed by 5 bases and J by 10 bases, 16 bases remained unmatched. In DNA, the CDR3 is TGTGCCAGCAGTCTCAGCCCGTCTAGCGGGAGGCCAGGAGAGCAGTTCTTC. It specifies CASSLSPSSGRPGEQFF.

V gene TRBV28 combines with J gene TRBJ2-5; tentative D call: TRBD1 (6 bases). Trimming shortened V by 4 bases and J by 5 bases, and 11 bases separated the two germline ends. There are 13 residues in the CDR3. Germline-derived CDR1 and CDR2 are MDHEN and SYDVKM. The CDR3 sequence: CASSSRDKETQYF. CDR3 coding DNA: TGTGCCAGCAGTTCTCGGGACAAGGAGACCCAGTACTTC.

This chain links TRBV29-1 with TRBJ1-2; 7 nucleotides align to TRBD1. V was clipped by 5 bases and J by 4 bases; unmatched bases: 13. Germline V lookup: CDR1 SQVTM, CDR2 ANQGSEA. The CDR3 extends over 15 amino acids. CDR3 coding DNA: TGCAGCGTTTATGGGAACAGGGGATGGGGCTATGGCTACACCTTC. This translates into CSVYGNRGWGYGYTF.

The chain joins TRBV6-5 to TRBJ1-5; 9 bases fit TRBD1. V shed 6 bases, J shed 5 bases, and the junction held 5 bases outside the gene matches. Germline lookup yields CDR1 MNHEY and CDR2 SVGAGI. This CDR3 comprises 14 residues. In DNA, the CDR3 is TGTGCCAGCAGCTCAACAGGGGGCTATCAGCCCCAGCATTTT. Translating it yields CASSSTGGYQPQHF.

V gene TRBV6-5 combines with J gene TRBJ2-6; D is possibly TRBD1 (6 bases). Germline V gives CDR1 MNHEY, CDR2 SVGAGI. Trimming pared 8 bases from V and 1 base from J, leaving 12 bases between. There are 15 residues in the CDR3. DNA of the CDR3: TGTGCCAGCTCGGCAGGGGCATCTGGGGCCAACGTCCTGACTTTC. Translated: CASSAGASGANVLTF.

The rearrangement links TRBV6-6 to TRBJ2-1; 9 nucleotides match TRBD2. The CDR3 totals 13 residues. V lost 8 bases, J lost 4 bases, and 3 bases stayed unmatched. Looked up from germline, CDR1 is MNHNY and CDR2 is SVGAGI (reference sequence). The CDR3 is CASASGAYNEQFF. The CDR3 bases are TGTGCCAGCGCTAGCGGGGCGTACAATGAGCAGTTCTTC.

The chain employs TRBV5-4 and TRBJ2-6, with TRBD2 identical over 11 bases. Germline CDR1 reads SGHNT; CDR2 reads YYREEE (reference sequence). Trimming at V came to 4 bases and at J to 0 bases, leaving 9 bases not matched to a gene. This CDR3 comprises 19 residues. As DNA, the CDR3 is TGTGCCAGCAGCAACCCGGGACTAGCGGTTCGCTCTGGGGCCAACGTCCTGACTTTC. It yields the protein CASSNPGLAVRSGANVLTF.

The chain recombines TRBV4-2 with TRBJ2-7; 11 bases map to TRBD1. The V gene end was trimmed by 5 bases and the J gene end by 3 bases; junction bases not matched to a gene: 9. This CDR3 comprises 16 residues. The germline V gene has CDR1 LGHNA and CDR2 YNFKEQ. The CDR3 DNA sequence: TGTGCCAGCAGCTATAGTAGGACAGGGGGCGACTACGAGCAGTACTTC. Protein product: CASSYSRTGGDYEQYF.